This T cell receptor beta chain was identified in a study of T cell repertoires in cytomegalovirus infection. The study's findings and limits: Ex vivo responses were dominated by HLA-C-restricted CMV-specific TCR beta clonotypes.

Each CDR3 protein gets one entry after TCRdb re-called the reads with MiXCR. Of some 500,000 distinct CDR3 sequences in the sample, under 45% were seen once. In this sample, this clonotype turned up once. Antigen: not known. Germline values: CDR1 MNHEY, CDR2 SVGAGI. With 7 bases clipped from V and 1 base from J, the junction kept 9 bases outside the gene matches. The CDR3 covers 16 residues. The TCR was taken from a human donor in good health (CMV status not recorded). Some clones in this sample may be carry-over from other donors' samples. The rearrangement joins TRBV6-5 to TRBJ1-1; TRBD1 matches 10 bases. Sequenced here: cultured PBMCs, sampled from culture after CMV antigen stimulation. The CDR3 nucleotides read TGTGCCAGCAACAAAAGACAGGGGGCAGCGAACACTGAAGCTTTCTTT. Its protein product is CASNKRQGAANTEAFF.